These T cell receptor beta chains were read from a single sample in a study of CD8 T cells in ankylosing spondylitis. TCRdb ran MiXCR on the 5' RACE reads and lists one entry per CDR3 protein. The repertoire consists of 250,000 to 300,000 distinct CDR3 sequences, with around 19% occurring once and the leading ten covering about 8.2%. Sequenced: blood, either unsorted or a sorted T cell fraction (not recorded which). The receptors shown here come from a male donor with ankylosing spondylitis or in good health (not recorded which). CDR3s include the opening cysteine and the closing phenylalanine or tryptophan. Fields, in order: J gene, clone size, V gene, D gene, CDR3 protein, CDR3 DNA. A D gene is named only where the DNA matches it firmly. Not all rows give a size; the values are once, few, many and, for expanded clones, a class.

J: TRBJ1-5; size: few; V: TRBV29-1; D: TRBD1; CDR3: CSVGSSGGDQPQHF; DNA: TGCAGCGTTGGTTCGTCAGGGGGTGATCAGCCCCAGCATTTT
J: TRBJ2-3; size: few; V: TRBV6-5; D: .; CDR3: CASSYLTGGSTDTQYF; DNA: TGTGCCAGCAGTTACCTTACCGGGGGTAGCACAGATACGCAGTATTTT
J: TRBJ2-1; size: many; V: TRBV3-1; D: TRBD2; CDR3: CASSQGTSGSYNEQFF; DNA: TGTGCCAGCAGCCAAGGCACTAGCGGCTCCTACAATGAGCAGTTCTTC
J: TRBJ2-1; size: once; V: TRBV20-1; D: TRBD1; CDR3: CSAIDLGQGSSYNEQFF; DNA: TGCAGTGCTATAGATCTCGGACAGGGTAGCTCCTACAATGAGCAGTTCTTC
J: TRBJ1-1; size: many; V: TRBV20-1; D: .; CDR3: CSARAPDSKNTEAFF; DNA: TGCAGTGCTAGAGCCCCCGACAGTAAGAACACTGAAGCTTTCTTT
J: TRBJ1-2; size: .; V: TRBV11-2; D: .; CDR3: CASSLAAGNGYTF; DNA: TGTGCCAGCAGCTTAGCGGCCGGGAACGGCTACACCTTC
J: TRBJ2-2; size: many; V: TRBV27; D: .; CDR3: CASSPFYGPRSDTGELFF; DNA: TGTGCCAGCAGTCCCTTCTACGGGCCCCGGTCGGACACCGGGGAGCTGTTTTTT
J: TRBJ2-2; size: many; V: TRBV15; D: TRBD1; CDR3: CATSREDRGRLFF; DNA: TGTGCCACCAGCAGGGAAGACAGGGGGAGGCTGTTTTTT
J: TRBJ1-2; size: few; V: TRBV4-1; D: .; CDR3: CASSQEQGNYGYTF; DNA: TGCGCCAGCAGCCAAGAGCAGGGGAACTATGGCTACACCTTC
J: TRBJ2-1; size: few; V: TRBV5-6; D: TRBD2; CDR3: CASSYKGLAGDSQFF; DNA: TGTGCCAGCAGCTATAAGGGACTAGCGGGAGATTCGCAGTTCTTC
J: TRBJ2-4; size: once; V: TRBV2; D: .; CDR3: CASSGRIGDNTKNIQYF; DNA: TGTGCCAGCAGTGGGAGGATAGGCGATAATACCAAAAACATTCAGTACTTC
J: TRBJ2-1; size: .; V: TRBV29-1; D: .; CDR3: CSVEDPTGISYNEQFF; DNA: TGCAGCGTTGAAGACCCCACAGGGATTTCCTACAATGAGCAGTTCTTC
J: TRBJ1-2; size: few; V: TRBV10-3; D: .; CDR3: CAIRLDSVGGYTF; DNA: TGTGCCATCAGACTTGACAGCGTCGGCGGCTACACCTTC
J: TRBJ2-5; size: .; V: TRBV14; D: .; CDR3: CASSQEAGWETQYF; DNA: TGTGCCAGCAGCCAAGAGGCGGGATGGGAGACCCAGTACTTC
J: TRBJ2-3; size: many; V: TRBV5-1; D: .; CDR3: CASSPDGRSTDTQYF; DNA: TGCGCCAGCAGCCCCGATGGCAGGAGCACAGATACGCAGTATTTT
J: TRBJ1-4; size: .; V: TRBV5-1; D: .; CDR3: CASSGMGINEKLFF; DNA: TGCGCCAGTTCGGGGATGGGGATTAATGAAAAACTGTTTTTT
J: TRBJ2-1; size: few; V: TRBV12-3/TRBV12-4; D: .; CDR3: CASSFVRGFYNEQFF; DNA: TGTGCCAGCAGTTTTGTCAGGGGATTCTACAATGAGCAGTTCTTC
J: TRBJ1-2; size: .; V: TRBV28; D: TRBD1; CDR3: CASIEARSGQGPYGYTF; DNA: TGTGCCAGCATTGAGGCGAGGTCGGGACAGGGTCCCTATGGCTACACCTTC
J: TRBJ2-5; size: .; V: TRBV5-1; D: .; CDR3: CASSPDGQETQYF; DNA: TGCGCCAGCAGCCCGGACGGTCAAGAGACCCAGTACTTC
J: TRBJ2-2; size: .; V: TRBV7-9; D: .; CDR3: CASSPWTGELFF; DNA: TGTGCCAGCAGCCCCTGGACAGGGGAGCTGTTTTTT
J: TRBJ2-6; size: .; V: TRBV19; D: .; CDR3: CASSIGQSSGANVLTF; DNA: TGTGCCAGTAGTATTGGCCAAAGCTCTGGGGCCAACGTCCTGACTTTC
J: TRBJ1-1; size: .; V: TRBV7-9; D: TRBD1; CDR3: CASSLGQGGKMNTEAFF; DNA: TGTGCCAGCAGCTTAGGACAGGGTGGGAAGATGAACACTGAAGCTTTCTTT
J: TRBJ2-5; size: many; V: TRBV6-5; D: .; CDR3: CASSYSRLQETQYF; DNA: TGTGCCAGCAGTTACTCGCGCCTCCAAGAGACCCAGTACTTC
J: TRBJ2-1; size: .; V: TRBV3-1; D: .; CDR3: CASSFGMGGPNEQFF; DNA: TGTGCCAGCAGCTTCGGCATGGGGGGGCCGAATGAGCAGTTCTTC
J: TRBJ2-3; size: few; V: TRBV15; D: TRBD2; CDR3: CATSRDQAGSTDTQYF; DNA: TGTGCCACCAGCAGAGATCAAGCGGGGAGCACAGATACGCAGTATTTT
J: TRBJ1-5; size: .; V: TRBV20-1; D: .; CDR3: CSAHDSSNQPQHF; DNA: TGCAGTGCTCATGACAGTAGCAATCAGCCCCAGCATTTT
J: TRBJ2-5; size: few; V: TRBV5-1; D: TRBD2; CDR3: CASMLFGLAGQETQYF; DNA: TGCGCCAGCATGCTCTTCGGACTAGCGGGACAAGAGACCCAGTACTTC
J: TRBJ1-4; size: .; V: TRBV5-1; D: TRBD1; CDR3: CASSPGPGQGNEKLFF; DNA: TGCGCCAGCAGCCCGGGGCCGGGACAGGGTAACGAAAAACTGTTTTTT
J: TRBJ1-5; size: many; V: TRBV29-1; D: .; CDR3: CSVALGSNQPQHF; DNA: TGCAGCGTTGCCCTTGGAAGCAATCAGCCCCAGCATTTT
J: TRBJ1-5; size: .; V: TRBV21-1; D: .; CDR3: CASADNQPQHF; DNA: TGTGCCAGCGCGGATAATCAGCCCCAGCATTTT
J: TRBJ2-2; size: few; V: TRBV11-2; D: TRBD1; CDR3: CASSFPRRDRDTGELFF; DNA: TGTGCCAGCAGCTTCCCAAGAAGGGACAGGGACACCGGGGAGCTGTTTTTT